This TCR beta chain was captured in a study of early T cells in non-severe SARS-CoV-2 infection. Overall study: Sequenced material consisted of bulk RNA (from unsorted whole blood), and chains were unpaired. Study results and limitations: Database matching using VDJdb favored anti-spike CD8 responses, with private and CD4 specificities left missing.

The CDR3 sequence is 15 residues long. Per the germline V gene, CDR1 is SGHDN and CDR2 is FVKESK. The V gene lost 4 bases and the J gene lost 4 bases, with 16 bases spanning the gap. Individual cDNA molecules carried attached unique molecular identifiers. Using its own MiXCR run on the 5' RACE reads, TCRdb lists one record per CDR3 protein. The table records fewer than 85,000 distinct CDR3 sequences, 12% to 15% of them present only once. As for this clonotype: Its antigen is not identified.

The J gene is TRBJ1-1, the V gene TRBV14; D not resolved. Material for sequencing was whole blood. This receptor was taken from an adult who was a healthcare worker with PCR-confirmed SARS-CoV-2 infection or an uninfected control (not recorded which). In DNA form, the CDR3 reads TGTGCCAGCAGCCTTTCTTCGAACCTGGGCACTGAAGCTTTCTTT. It translates to CASSLSSNLGTEAFF.